This passage covers 18 T cell receptor beta chains from one sample sequenced in a study of blood T cells in healthy people across ages. Next came a second PCR, run for about 7 to 12 cycles, which used a sample-barcoded 5' primer along with a J-beta primer mix. One entry per CDR3 protein results from TCRdb running MiXCR on the 5' RACE reads. In the table there are about 1.7 million distinct CDR3 sequences, over 25% of which are singletons. The sequenced material came from blood. The source of these receptors is a woman in her thirties in good health.

This clonotype was counted many times. V usage is TRBV29-1 and J usage is TRBJ2-4; the D gene could be TRBD1 or TRBD2 (5 bases each). Germline lookup yields CDR1 SQVTM and CDR2 ANQGSEA. The CDR3 sequence is 14 residues long. Trimming shortened V by 7 bases and J by 0 bases, and 13 bases separated the two germline ends. The CDR3 nucleotides read TGCAGCGGGGGCTCTGGGGGAGCCAAAAACATTCAGTACTTC. This gives the protein CSGGSGGAKNIQYF.

The J gene is TRBJ1-4, the V gene TRBV4-3, with D perhaps TRBD1 (6 bases). The CDR3 length is 15 residues. Germline V gene data show CDR1 as LGHNA and CDR2 as YSLEER. V was shortened by 0 bases and J by 7 bases, with 12 bases between the two germline ends. The CDR3 reads CASSQDGQGSEKLFF. In nucleotides, the CDR3 is TGCGCCAGCAGCCAAGATGGCCAGGGGAGTGAAAAACTGTTTTTT.

CDR3 residues: CSGHSLNTEAFF. In nucleotides, the CDR3 is TGCAGCGGCCACAGCCTGAACACTGAAGCTTTCTTT. The chain is built from TRBV29-1 and TRBJ1-1; no firm D call. CDR3 size: 12 residues. Trimming removed 7 bases at V and 0 bases at J, with 9 bases between. Germline loops: CDR1 SQVTM, CDR2 ANQGSEA.

Ten or more counts support this clonotype. The genes are TRBV20-1 and TRBJ2-1, with D possibly matching TRBD2 (6 bases). The CDR3 has 13 amino acids. Germline lookup yields CDR1 DFQATT and CDR2 SNEGSKA (reference sequence). V was trimmed by 3 bases and J by 7 bases, leaving 13 bases between them. The CDR3 loop is CSASPGVGNEQFF. CDR3 DNA: TGCAGTGCTAGCCCGGGGGTTGGTAATGAGCAGTTCTTC.

Details on this clonotype: At one end the junction does not follow the germline gene, possibly because of a read error. The rearrangement joins TRBV7-3 to TRBJ2-3, with 11 bases aligning to TRBD2. This CDR3 has 15 amino acids. Germline assignment: CDR1 SGHTA and CDR2 FQGTGA. CDR3 DNA sequence: TGTTCCAGCAGCTATAGCGGGGGGGCGACAGATACGCAGTATTTT. Amino acids: CSSSYSGGATDTQYF.

The J gene is TRBJ2-1, the V gene TRBV20-1, with 13 nucleotides matching TRBD2. This CDR3 spans 16 amino acids. V trimming: 7 bases; J trimming: 3 bases; junction bases outside the gene matches: 9. Germline CDR1 DFQATT, CDR2 SNEGSKA (reference sequence). The CDR3: CSVPSRLAGGYNEQFF. CDR3 sequence (DNA): TGCAGTGTTCCCTCTCGACTAGCGGGAGGCTACAATGAGCAGTTCTTC.

This clonotype occurred many times. The rearrangement links TRBV29-1 to TRBJ2-1; 12 nucleotides agree with TRBD2. Germline V gene lookup returns CDR1 SQVTM and CDR2 ANQGSEA. Germline trimming cut 4 bases from V and 8 bases from J; bases unmatched to any gene: 6. CDR3 length equals 14 residues. CDR3: CSVGGTSGLDEQFF. CDR3 coding DNA: TGCAGCGTTGGCGGGACTAGCGGGCTCGATGAGCAGTTCTTC.

This clonotype was seen just once. The V gene is TRBV12-3 or TRBV12-4, the J gene TRBJ1-1, with D perhaps matching TRBD1 (5 bases). The ends were cut back, 3 bases at V and 7 bases at J, with 18 bases in the middle. CDR3 size: 15 residues. The CDR3: CASSFRGGGRFEAFF. CDR3 coding DNA: TGTGCCAGCAGTTTTCGGGGCGGCGGGCGATTTGAAGCTTTCTTT.

Many counts were recorded for this clonotype. The CDR3 coding sequence is TGTGCCAGCAGCCTTTGGAGGGCCCCCTACGAGCAGTACTTC. Its protein is CASSLWRAPYEQYF. The rearrangement links TRBV11-2 to TRBJ2-7; tentative D call: TRBD2 (6 bases). CDR3 length equals 14 residues. V shed 5 bases and J shed 2 bases, with 13 bases lying between them. Germline V gene lookup returns CDR1 SGHAT and CDR2 FQNNGV. Together with reference TRBV11-2 and TRBJ2-7, the CDR3 gives the full variable domain: EAGVAQSPRYKIIEKRQSVAFWCNPISGHATLYWYQQILGQGPKLLIQFQNNGVVDDSQLPKDRFSAERLKGVDSTLKIQPAKLEDSAVYLCASSLWRAPYEQYFGPGTRLTVT.

This chain uses TRBV5-6 with TRBJ1-2, with D tentatively TRBD1 (6 bases). Germline CDR1 is SGHDT and CDR2 is YYEEEE. The CDR3 loop spans 12 amino acids. V was trimmed by 3 bases and J by 10 bases, leaving 13 bases between them. The CDR3 loop reads CASSSGTYHYTF. The CDR3 coding sequence is TGTGCCAGCAGCTCGGGGACATATCACTACACCTTC.

Ten or more counts support this clonotype. The chain's CDR3 is CASRPQGAYEQYF. DNA for the CDR3: TGTGCCAGCAGGCCTCAGGGGGCCTACGAGCAGTACTTC. The chain uses TRBV27 and TRBJ2-7, with TRBD1 matching 7 bases. CDR3 size: 13 residues. Germline lookup yields CDR1 MNHEY and CDR2 SMNVEV (reference sequence). J gave up 2 bases and V 6 bases, and 4 bases lay outside the gene matches.

The chain combines TRBV12-3 or TRBV12-4 with TRBJ2-3; 8 bases map to TRBD2. This CDR3 comprises 15 residues. Trimming at V came to 3 bases and at J to 1 base, leaving 3 bases not matched to a gene. The CDR3 region has the DNA TGTGCCAGCAGTTTCCAGCGGGGGCGCACAGATACGCAGTATTTT. Its translation: CASSFQRGRTDTQYF.

Regarding this clonotype: A clone one base away is much larger, so this may be a read error. Given the absence of the conserved phenylalanine or tryptophan at the CDR3 end, a read error is likely. The V gene is TRBV7-6, the J gene TRBJ2-1; 9 bases agree with TRBD1. Germline V gene data show CDR1 as SGHVS and CDR2 as FNYEAQ. V dropped 5 bases and J dropped 3; count of bases not matched to a gene: 5. The CDR3 extends over 15 amino acids. CDR3 in amino acids: CASSRGTGSYNEQFL. The CDR3 DNA reads TGTGCCAGCAGCCGGGGGACAGGGAGCTACAATGAGCAGTTCCTC.

This clonotype was found a few times. The chain recombines TRBV5-1 with TRBJ1-1, with D possibly TRBD1 on 5 matching bases. Germline V gives CDR1 SGHRS, CDR2 YFSETQ. Trimming removed 4 bases at V and 4 bases at J, with 17 bases between. The CDR3 has 15 residues. In DNA, the CDR3 is TGCGCCAGCAGCCCGGGGGGTCCCCGGACCACTGAAGCTTTCTTT. Translation gives CASSPGGPRTTEAFF.

On this clonotype: A junction boundary mismatches the germline segment, possibly from a read error. The V gene is TRBV20-1, the J gene TRBJ2-3, with unresolved D. Germline assignment: CDR1 DFQATT and CDR2 SNEGSKA (reference sequence). This CDR3 has 15 amino acids. CDR3 nucleotides: TGCAGTGCTAGAGATTATGCGGATTCCACAGATACGCGGTATTTT. Translation: CSARDYADSTDTRYF.

V usage is TRBV5-1 and J usage is TRBJ2-7, with D perhaps TRBD2 (5 bases). The V end lost 4 bases, the J end lost 4 bases, and 12 bases lay between the germline ends. CDR3 length equals 13 residues. Germline lookup yields CDR1 SGHRS and CDR2 YFSETQ. In DNA form, the CDR3 reads TGCGCCAGCAGCCTCCCAGAGGGTTACGAGCAGTACTTC. It yields the protein CASSLPEGYEQYF.

The chain has TRBV20-1 and TRBJ1-2, with 11 bases matching TRBD1. V was pared by 0 bases and J by 8 bases, with 8 bases of the junction left unmatched. The CDR3 runs 15 residues. CDR1 is DFQATT, CDR2 SNEGSKA, per germline (reference sequence). The CDR3 DNA is TGCAGTGCTAGAGAAAACCCGGGACAGGGGGGCGGCTACACCTTC. Translating it yields CSARENPGQGGGYTF.

The V call is TRBV20-1, the J call TRBJ2-3; D is unclear. The CDR3 length is 13 residues. Germline values: CDR1 DFQATT, CDR2 SNEGSKA (reference sequence). V was shortened by 6 bases and J by 0 bases, with 10 bases between the two germline ends. The CDR3 sequence is CSAPIWSTDTQYF. For the CDR3, the DNA is TGCAGTGCCCCCATCTGGAGCACAGATACGCAGTATTTT.